The clone carrying this TCR beta chain was detected only a few times. The antigen is not known. This sample is drawn from a study of T cells in Graves' hyperthyroidism and ophthalmopathy. Study results and limitations: Most expanded thyroid clonotypes above 0.001 recurred in blood.

The germline gives CDR1 SQVTM, CDR2 ANQGSEA. Trimming at V came to 5 bases and at J to 0 bases, leaving 7 bases not matched to a gene. The CDR3 runs to 17 residues. Regions amplified from RNA transcripts were the TCR beta CDR3 regions. The study used the HTBI primer set for a first-round RT-PCR of the TCR CDR3. TCRdb processed the multiplex PCR reads anew with MiXCR; each CDR3 protein has one entry. The sample carries about 400,000 distinct CDR3 sequences, approximately 13% recorded once. Absence of ophthalmopathy progression within 18 months defined stable Graves' hyperthyroidism. This chain uses TRBV29-1 with TRBJ2-6; 10 bases agree with TRBD1. This sequence originates from a woman in her late teens or twenties with Graves' hyperthyroidism. The sequenced sample consisted of blood. The chain's CDR3 is CSVLGTGDLSGANVLTF. CDR3 nucleotide sequence: TGCAGCGTTTTGGGGACAGGGGACCTCTCTGGGGCCAACGTCCTGACTTTC.